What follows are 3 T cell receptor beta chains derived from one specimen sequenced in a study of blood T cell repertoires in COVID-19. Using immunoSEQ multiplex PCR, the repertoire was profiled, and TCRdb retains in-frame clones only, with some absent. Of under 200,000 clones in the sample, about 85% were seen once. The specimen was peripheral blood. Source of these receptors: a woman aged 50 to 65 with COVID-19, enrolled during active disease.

The CDR3 loop reads CASSQPGSGSSYNEQFF. CDR3 DNA: TGCGCCAGCAGCCAACCCGGATCGGGATCCTCCTACAATGAGCAGTTCTTC. The V and J genes are TRBV4-1 and TRBJ2-1; perhaps TRBD2 as D (5 bases). Germline assignment: CDR1 MGHRA and CDR2 YSYEKL. The CDR3 has 17 amino acids. The ends were cut back, 2 bases at V and 0 bases at J, with 14 bases in the middle.

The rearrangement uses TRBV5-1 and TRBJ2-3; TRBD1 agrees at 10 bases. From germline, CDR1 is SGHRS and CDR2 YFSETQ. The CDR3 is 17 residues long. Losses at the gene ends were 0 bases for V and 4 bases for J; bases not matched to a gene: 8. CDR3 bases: TGCGCCAGCAGCTTGGCCCCCGGGACAGGGGTGGCAGATACGCAGTATTTT. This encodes CASSLAPGTGVADTQYF.

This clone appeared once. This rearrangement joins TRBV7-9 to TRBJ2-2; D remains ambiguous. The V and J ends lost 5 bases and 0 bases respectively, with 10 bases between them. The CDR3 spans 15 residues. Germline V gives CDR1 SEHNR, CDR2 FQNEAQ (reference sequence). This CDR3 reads CASSHRSPNTGELFF. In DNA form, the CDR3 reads TGTGCCAGCAGCCACAGATCCCCGAACACCGGGGAGCTGTTTTTT.